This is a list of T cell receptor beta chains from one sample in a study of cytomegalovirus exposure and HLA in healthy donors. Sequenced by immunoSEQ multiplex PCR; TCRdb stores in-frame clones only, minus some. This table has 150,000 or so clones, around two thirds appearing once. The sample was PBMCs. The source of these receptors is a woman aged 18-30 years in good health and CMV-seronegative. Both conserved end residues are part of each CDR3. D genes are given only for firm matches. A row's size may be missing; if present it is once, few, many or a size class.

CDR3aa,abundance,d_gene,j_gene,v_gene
CASSLGRGRTDTQYF,.,.,TRBJ2-3,TRBV11-3
CASSSGISGNTIYF,once,.,TRBJ1-3,TRBV5-6
CASSQDILYRDNEKLFF,.,.,TRBJ1-4,TRBV4-3
CASSRPGQGGNEQFF,.,TRBD1,TRBJ2-1,TRBV18
CASSDTGQGVDYGYTF,.,TRBD1,TRBJ1-2,TRBV2
CASRERGYSYNEQFF,.,.,TRBJ2-1,TRBV12-1
CASSLGAAPNEQFF,.,.,TRBJ2-1,TRBV11-2
CASSQEKDSSNQPQHF,.,.,TRBJ1-5,TRBV14
CSADRDNEAFF,few,.,TRBJ1-1,TRBV20-1
CASSLGGSGARYGYTF,.,.,TRBJ1-2,TRBV7-2
CASSQNRDEQYF,few,.,TRBJ2-7,TRBV4-2
CASSLRRGVRETQYF,.,.,TRBJ2-5,TRBV7-9
CSARPEYEQYF,.,.,TRBJ2-7,TRBV20-1
CASSLGQEF,once,.,TRBJ1-4,TRBV11-3
CASSSTDAYEQYF,.,.,TRBJ2-7,TRBV6-5
CASQLQGISSGNTIYF,.,TRBD1,TRBJ1-3,TRBV19
CASSHDRDYGYTF,.,TRBD1,TRBJ1-2,TRBV18
CASSWPGPTPAGYTF,once,.,TRBJ1-2,TRBV5-6
CATTKTGGSYNEQFF,.,TRBD1,TRBJ2-1,TRBV15
CAWSAAGTGRNQPQHF,.,TRBD1,TRBJ1-5,TRBV30
CATSRAGTGASQPQHF,.,TRBD1,TRBJ1-5,TRBV15
CSVTRLSLNTEAFF,.,.,TRBJ1-1,TRBV29-1
CASSSNTGTTEAFF,.,.,TRBJ1-1,TRBV27
CASSGPGQGNSPLHF,.,TRBD1,TRBJ1-6,TRBV9